The 32 T cell receptor beta chains below come from one sample, sequenced in a study of shared clonotypes between healthy human individuals. The naive CD8 population came from CD45RO-negative cells selected for CCR7, without terminally differentiated effector memory CD45RA+ cells. Clones were sequenced by immunoSEQ multiplex PCR, and TCRdb holds only the in-frame ones, with some missing. The sample records over 750,000 clones, 96% being singletons. The specimen was naive CD8+ T cells sorted from blood. Every receptor here comes from a man in his thirties or forties in good health.

Only one count was recorded for this clone. This chain connects TRBV29-1 to TRBJ2-7; 9 bases are shared with TRBD2. The junction had 16 bases not matched to a gene; V was cut back by 8 bases and J by 2 bases. The CDR3 extends over 16 amino acids. CDR1 and CDR2 (germline): SQVTM, ANQGSEA. CDR3 sequence: CSCELTSGPGPYEQYF. Written as DNA, the CDR3 is TGCAGCTGCGAGCTGACTAGCGGACCGGGCCCCTACGAGCAGTACTTC.

The chain employs TRBV5-1 and TRBJ2-7, with D tentatively TRBD2 (6 bases). The CDR3 totals 15 residues. The germline CDR1 and CDR2 sequences are SGHRS and YFSETQ. The V and J ends lost 1 base and 4 bases respectively, with 15 bases between them. CDR3 loop: CASSLSTGVGYEQYF. The DNA of the CDR3 is TGCGCCAGCAGCTTGAGTACGGGAGTAGGGTACGAGCAGTACTTC.

V gene TRBV6-5 combines with J gene TRBJ1-1, with no clear D. Trimming removed 0 bases from V and 1 base from J, with 12 bases in between. The CDR3 loop spans 16 amino acids. CDR1 and CDR2 from the germline V gene are MNHEY and SVGAGI. The CDR3 nucleotides are TGTGCCAGCAGTTACTCGATTTCAGCCACGAACACTGAAGCTTTCTTT. Its translation: CASSYSISATNTEAFF.

The rearrangement joins TRBV19 to TRBJ2-7, with D tentatively TRBD1 (5 bases). This CDR3 spans 14 amino acids. Germline CDR1 LNHDA, CDR2 SQIVND (reference sequence). Trimming cost V 4 bases and J 0 bases, with 10 bases left between them. The CDR3 DNA is TGTGCCAGTAGTAAAGCAGGGTACTCCTACGAGCAGTACTTC. Protein sequence: CASSKAGYSYEQYF. The whole variable domain, remainder taken from reference TRBV19 and TRBJ2-7, is DGGITQSPKYLFRKEGQNVTLSCEQNLNHDAMYWYRQDPGQGLRLIYYSQIVNDFQKGDIAEGYSVSREKKESFPLTVTSAQKNPTAFYLCASSKAGYSYEQYFGPGTRLTVT.

The chain links TRBV6-5 to TRBJ1-2; D perhaps matches TRBD1 (6 bases). The germline V and J ends were trimmed by 9 bases and 6 bases, with 11 bases remaining between them. This CDR3 has 11 amino acids. Germline V CDR1 and CDR2: MNHEY, SVGAGI. CDR3 in amino acids: CASIQGNGYTF. In DNA, the CDR3 is TGTGCCAGTATCCAGGGGAATGGCTACACCTTC.

The chain links TRBV10-3 to TRBJ2-7; a possible D gene is TRBD1 (6 bases). Germline V gene data show CDR1 as ENHRY and CDR2 as SYGVKD. The CDR3 covers 13 residues. V dropped 6 bases and J dropped 1 base, with 10 bases sitting between them. The CDR3 here is CAISSTGSYEQYF. CDR3 sequence (DNA): TGTGCCATCAGCTCGACAGGTTCCTACGAGCAGTACTTC.

The chain has TRBV4-1 and TRBJ2-7; 7 nucleotides line up with TRBD2. Germline trimming cut 3 bases from V and 2 bases from J; bases unmatched to any gene: 7. CDR3 size: 15 residues. Per germline, CDR1 MGHRA and CDR2 YSYEKL. Here the CDR3 reads CASSHTSEPTYEQYF. In nucleotides, the CDR3 is TGCGCCAGCAGCCACACTAGCGAACCTACCTACGAGCAGTACTTC.

The V call is TRBV7-9, the J call TRBJ2-1; 12 nucleotides agree with TRBD1. J lost 12 bases, V lost 4 bases, and 13 bases had no gene match. The length of the CDR3 is 16 residues. Germline loops: CDR1 SEHNR, CDR2 FQNEAQ (reference sequence). The CDR3 DNA reads TGTGCCAGCAGCTCGCCGGGACAGGGGGCATGGGGTGGGCAGTTCTTC. This translates into CASSSPGQGAWGGQFF.

V gene TRBV5-1 combines with J gene TRBJ2-3; TRBD1 might be the D (5 bases). The CDR3 totals 15 residues. Germline lookup yields CDR1 SGHRS and CDR2 YFSETQ. Trimming removed 0 bases at V and 1 base at J, with 9 bases between. The CDR3: CASSLVGQGTDTQYF. In DNA, the CDR3 is TGCGCCAGCAGCTTGGTGGGGCAGGGCACAGATACGCAGTATTTT. Full variable domain (remainder filled in from reference TRBV5-1 and TRBJ2-3): KAGVTQTPRYLIKTRGQQVTLSCSPISGHRSVSWYQQTPGQGLQFLFEYFSETQRNKGNFPGRFSGRQFSNSRSEMNVSTLELGDSALYLCASSLVGQGTDTQYFGPGTRLTVL.

The chain has TRBV7-2 and TRBJ2-7, with TRBD2 identical over 8 bases. The CDR3 consists of 15 residues. Unmatched junction bases numbered 4, after V lost 3 bases and J lost 0 bases. Germline assignment: CDR1 SGHTA and CDR2 FQGNSA. CDR3 bases: TGTGCCAGCAGCTTCACTAGCGGATACTCCTACGAGCAGTACTTC. It translates to CASSFTSGYSYEQYF.

The V call is TRBV11-3, the J call TRBJ2-1, with 9 bases aligning to TRBD2. Germline V gene lookup returns CDR1 SGHNT and CDR2 YENEEA. The length of the CDR3 is 15 residues. The V segment lost 5 bases and the J segment 5 bases; nucleotides outside the gene matches: 7. CDR3 in DNA: TGTGCCAGCAGCACGCGGGAGGGCCTCGACAATGAGCAGTTCTTC. It codes for CASSTREGLDNEQFF.

This clone was picked up one time. The chain's CDR3 is CASSFGDRGRSTGELFF. The DNA for the CDR3 is TGCGCCAGCAGCTTTGGGGACCGGGGCAGGAGCACCGGGGAGCTGTTTTTT. The V call is TRBV5-1, the J call TRBJ2-2; perhaps D is TRBD1 or TRBD2 (5 bases each). From germline, CDR1 is SGHRS and CDR2 YFSETQ. Trimming pared 2 bases from V and 4 bases from J, leaving 18 bases between. This CDR3 contains 17 residues.

This clone was counted a few times. V and J are TRBV11-2 and TRBJ1-2; 8 bases fit TRBD1. Germline CDR1 SGHAT, CDR2 FQNNGV. V shed 5 bases, J shed 5 bases, and the junction held 19 bases outside the gene matches. The CDR3 contains 18 residues. CDR3 bases: TGTGCCAGCAGCCGAAGGGTGGGACAGGTTTCCTTAGGGTATGGCTACACCTTC. As protein: CASSRRVGQVSLGYGYTF.

The V and J genes are TRBV7-2 and TRBJ1-3; D is possibly TRBD1 (5 bases). CDR3 length: 16 amino acids. Trimming left V 4 bases short and J 8 bases short, with 21 bases between. Germline V gene data show CDR1 as SGHTA and CDR2 as FQGNSA. Written as DNA, the CDR3 is TGTGCCAGCAGCTCTAATCCGGGACGGGAGGGAGACACCATATATTTT. Translating gives CASSSNPGREGDTIYF.

The chain is built from TRBV11-2 and TRBJ2-5; the D gene is possibly TRBD1 (6 bases). V lost 1 base and J 5 bases, leaving 17 bases between the germline ends. This CDR3 contains 16 residues. Looked up from germline, CDR1 is SGHAT and CDR2 is FQNNGV. The CDR3 bases are TGTGCCAGCAGCTTAGGAGGAACAGGGATTTGGGAGACCCAGTACTTC. Amino acids: CASSLGGTGIWETQYF.

The chain joins TRBV4-3 to TRBJ1-3; 9 nucleotides agree with TRBD1. Per the germline V gene, CDR1 is LGHNA and CDR2 is YSLEER. Losses at the gene ends were 1 base for V and 11 bases for J; bases not matched to a gene: 9. The CDR3 length is 15 residues. In DNA, the CDR3 is TGCGCCAGCAGCCAAGCCGGGACAGGGCCTCTATCCATATATTTT. This sequence encodes CASSQAGTGPLSIYF.

The chain joins TRBV29-1 to TRBJ2-2; 7 nucleotides agree with TRBD1. CDR3 size: 17 residues. The germline CDR1 and CDR2 sequences are SQVTM and ANQGSEA. V shed 4 bases, J shed 5 bases, and the junction held 16 bases outside the gene matches. The DNA of the CDR3 is TGCAGCGTTGTTGGCCGCGGGTACAGGGGCTTAACCGGGGAGCTGTTTTTT. This translates into CSVVGRGYRGLTGELFF.

The V and J genes are TRBV15 and TRBJ2-3; D is undetermined. The germline V gene has CDR1 LNHNV and CDR2 YYDKDF (reference sequence). V dropped 5 bases and J dropped 2 bases, with 8 bases sitting between them. The CDR3 sequence is 13 residues long. The CDR3 loop reads CATSGRDTDTQYF. CDR3 coding DNA: TGTGCCACCAGCGGTAGGGACACAGATACGCAGTATTTT.

This sequence joins TRBV7-9 and TRBJ2-5; D possibly corresponds to TRBD2 (5 bases). This CDR3 spans 15 amino acids. Between the trimmed V and J ends, which lost 1 base and 5 bases, there was a span of 14 bases. CDR1 and CDR2 from the germline V gene are SEHNR and FQNEAQ (reference sequence). In DNA, the CDR3 is TGTGCCAGCAGCTTAGTCATCCGGGGAGTGGAGACCCAGTACTTC. Protein: CASSLVIRGVETQYF.

The V call is TRBV29-1, the J call TRBJ1-2; perhaps TRBD1 as D (5 bases). V was cut by 6 bases and J by 3 bases, with 17 bases left in between. The germline CDR1 and CDR2 sequences are SQVTM and ANQGSEA. CDR3 length: 14 residues. The CDR3 sequence is CSVVPAGTDYGYTF. CDR3 nucleotide sequence: TGCAGCGTAGTCCCGGCGGGGACGGACTATGGCTACACCTTC.

The count of this clone is one. The V gene is TRBV7-3, the J gene TRBJ2-1, with TRBD2 identical over 13 bases. The V and J ends lost 5 bases and 8 bases, in that order; junction bases with no gene match: 6. Germline V gene lookup returns CDR1 SGHTA and CDR2 FQGTGA. The CDR3 is 15 amino acids. The CDR3: CASSPGTSGTHEQFF. CDR3 bases: TGTGCCAGCAGCCCCGGGACTAGCGGGACACATGAGCAGTTCTTC.

This chain links TRBV7-9 with TRBJ1-4, with a tentative D call TRBD1 (6 bases). Looked up from germline, CDR1 is SEHNR and CDR2 is FQNEAQ (reference sequence). The CDR3 runs to 16 residues. Trimming left V 6 bases short and J 7 bases short, with 21 bases between. CDR3 residues: CASSNTRDIAIEKLFF. CDR3 nucleotide sequence: TGTGCCAGCAGTAACACCCGGGACATAGCGATTGAAAAACTGTTTTTT.

CDR3 bases: TGTGCCAGCAGTTTACCAAGCGGATTTCAAGAGACCCAGTACTTC. As protein: CASSLPSGFQETQYF. This sequence joins TRBV28 and TRBJ2-5, with D perhaps TRBD2 (5 bases). Trimming cost V 2 bases and J 2 bases, with 12 bases left between them. This CDR3 is built from 15 residues. Germline CDR1 MDHEN, CDR2 SYDVKM.

The J gene is TRBJ2-5, the V gene TRBV2, with 7 bases fitting TRBD1. Germline V gene sequence: CDR1 SNHLY, CDR2 FYNNEI. V shed 4 bases and J 5 bases; nucleotides not matched to a gene: 4. The CDR3 has 13 amino acids. The CDR3, as DNA: TGTGCCAGCAGTGTAAGGGGGCGGGAGACCCAGTACTTC. This sequence encodes CASSVRGRETQYF.

The chain links TRBV29-1 to TRBJ2-1; TRBD1 agrees at 7 bases. The ends lost 5 bases at V and 2 bases at J; junction bases unmatched: 15. Germline-derived CDR1 and CDR2 are SQVTM and ANQGSEA. CDR3 length equals 17 residues. CDR3 region: CSVSGQADSSTYNEQFF. The CDR3, as DNA: TGCAGCGTTTCCGGACAGGCCGACTCATCCACCTACAATGAGCAGTTCTTC.

The chain uses TRBV9 and TRBJ2-7; 7 bases match TRBD2. V lost 0 bases and J lost 4; bases outside the gene matches: 7. In germline, CDR1 is SGDLS, CDR2 YYNGEE. The CDR3 has 15 amino acids. Written as DNA, the CDR3 is TGTGCCAGCAGCGTAGGGGACGGGAGGACATACGAGCAGTACTTC. Translation gives CASSVGDGRTYEQYF.

The chain is built from TRBV27 and TRBJ2-7; D perhaps matches TRBD2 (6 bases). The V and J ends lost 10 bases and 0 bases respectively, with 19 bases between them. Per the germline V gene, CDR1 is MNHEY and CDR2 is SMNVEV (reference sequence). This CDR3 contains 15 residues. The CDR3, as DNA: TGTGCCACCAGGATCCGCGGGGCTAGCTCCTACGAGCAGTACTTC. Protein: CATRIRGASSYEQYF.

The chain uses TRBV4-1 and TRBJ2-3, with 7 bases identical to TRBD2. The CDR3 spans 15 residues. Germline loops: CDR1 MGHRA, CDR2 YSYEKL. The J segment lost 2 bases and the V segment lost 2 bases, leaving 4 bases of the junction unmatched. The DNA for the CDR3 is TGCGCCAGCAGCCAAAGACTAGCAACCACAGATACGCAGTATTTT. Translated, it gives CASSQRLATTDTQYF.

The chain uses TRBV7-2 and TRBJ2-2; TRBD1 aligns across 10 bases. The CDR3 contains 17 residues. V lost 6 bases to trimming and J lost 7 bases; unmatched junction nucleotides: 14. Looked up from germline, CDR1 is SGHTA and CDR2 is FQGNSA. CDR3 region: CASSYSVTGGAGGELFF. The CDR3, as DNA: TGTGCCAGCAGTTACTCCGTGACAGGGGGCGCGGGCGGGGAGCTGTTTTTT.

Details on this clone: Other DNA sequences in this specimen translate into the identical CDR3. The chain joins TRBV19 to TRBJ2-1; D is unresolved. The CDR3 has 13 amino acids. V was pared by 1 base and J by 2 bases, with 3 bases between. Germline-derived CDR1 and CDR2 are LNHDA and SQIVND (reference sequence). In nucleotides, the CDR3 is TGTGCCAGTAGTATAGGGCCCTACAATGAGCAGTTCTTC. This encodes CASSIGPYNEQFF.

This clone was seen a handful of times. V gene TRBV25-1 combines with J gene TRBJ2-1; D not certain. The CDR3 contains 10 residues. Germline loops: CDR1 MGHDK, CDR2 SYGVNS. The germline V and J ends were trimmed by 4 bases and 10 bases, with 5 bases remaining between them. CDR3 sequence reads: CASSGKEQFF. As DNA, the CDR3 is TGTGCCAGCAGTGGGAAAGAGCAGTTCTTC. Full variable domain (rest looked up from reference TRBV25-1 and TRBJ2-1): EADIYQTPRYLVIGTGKKITLECSQTMGHDKMYWYQQDPGMELHLIHYSYGVNSTEKGDLSSESTVSRIRTEHFPLTLESARPSHTSQYLCASSGKEQFFGPGTRLTVL.

J is TRBJ2-7 and V is TRBV6-1, with TRBD1 matching over 7 bases. Per germline, CDR1 MNHNS and CDR2 SASEGT. J lost 3 bases, V lost 6 bases, and 8 bases had no gene match. The CDR3 is 14 amino acids. The CDR3 region is CASRGPWDSYEQYF. In DNA form, the CDR3 reads TGTGCCAGCAGGGGACCCTGGGACAGCTACGAGCAGTACTTC.